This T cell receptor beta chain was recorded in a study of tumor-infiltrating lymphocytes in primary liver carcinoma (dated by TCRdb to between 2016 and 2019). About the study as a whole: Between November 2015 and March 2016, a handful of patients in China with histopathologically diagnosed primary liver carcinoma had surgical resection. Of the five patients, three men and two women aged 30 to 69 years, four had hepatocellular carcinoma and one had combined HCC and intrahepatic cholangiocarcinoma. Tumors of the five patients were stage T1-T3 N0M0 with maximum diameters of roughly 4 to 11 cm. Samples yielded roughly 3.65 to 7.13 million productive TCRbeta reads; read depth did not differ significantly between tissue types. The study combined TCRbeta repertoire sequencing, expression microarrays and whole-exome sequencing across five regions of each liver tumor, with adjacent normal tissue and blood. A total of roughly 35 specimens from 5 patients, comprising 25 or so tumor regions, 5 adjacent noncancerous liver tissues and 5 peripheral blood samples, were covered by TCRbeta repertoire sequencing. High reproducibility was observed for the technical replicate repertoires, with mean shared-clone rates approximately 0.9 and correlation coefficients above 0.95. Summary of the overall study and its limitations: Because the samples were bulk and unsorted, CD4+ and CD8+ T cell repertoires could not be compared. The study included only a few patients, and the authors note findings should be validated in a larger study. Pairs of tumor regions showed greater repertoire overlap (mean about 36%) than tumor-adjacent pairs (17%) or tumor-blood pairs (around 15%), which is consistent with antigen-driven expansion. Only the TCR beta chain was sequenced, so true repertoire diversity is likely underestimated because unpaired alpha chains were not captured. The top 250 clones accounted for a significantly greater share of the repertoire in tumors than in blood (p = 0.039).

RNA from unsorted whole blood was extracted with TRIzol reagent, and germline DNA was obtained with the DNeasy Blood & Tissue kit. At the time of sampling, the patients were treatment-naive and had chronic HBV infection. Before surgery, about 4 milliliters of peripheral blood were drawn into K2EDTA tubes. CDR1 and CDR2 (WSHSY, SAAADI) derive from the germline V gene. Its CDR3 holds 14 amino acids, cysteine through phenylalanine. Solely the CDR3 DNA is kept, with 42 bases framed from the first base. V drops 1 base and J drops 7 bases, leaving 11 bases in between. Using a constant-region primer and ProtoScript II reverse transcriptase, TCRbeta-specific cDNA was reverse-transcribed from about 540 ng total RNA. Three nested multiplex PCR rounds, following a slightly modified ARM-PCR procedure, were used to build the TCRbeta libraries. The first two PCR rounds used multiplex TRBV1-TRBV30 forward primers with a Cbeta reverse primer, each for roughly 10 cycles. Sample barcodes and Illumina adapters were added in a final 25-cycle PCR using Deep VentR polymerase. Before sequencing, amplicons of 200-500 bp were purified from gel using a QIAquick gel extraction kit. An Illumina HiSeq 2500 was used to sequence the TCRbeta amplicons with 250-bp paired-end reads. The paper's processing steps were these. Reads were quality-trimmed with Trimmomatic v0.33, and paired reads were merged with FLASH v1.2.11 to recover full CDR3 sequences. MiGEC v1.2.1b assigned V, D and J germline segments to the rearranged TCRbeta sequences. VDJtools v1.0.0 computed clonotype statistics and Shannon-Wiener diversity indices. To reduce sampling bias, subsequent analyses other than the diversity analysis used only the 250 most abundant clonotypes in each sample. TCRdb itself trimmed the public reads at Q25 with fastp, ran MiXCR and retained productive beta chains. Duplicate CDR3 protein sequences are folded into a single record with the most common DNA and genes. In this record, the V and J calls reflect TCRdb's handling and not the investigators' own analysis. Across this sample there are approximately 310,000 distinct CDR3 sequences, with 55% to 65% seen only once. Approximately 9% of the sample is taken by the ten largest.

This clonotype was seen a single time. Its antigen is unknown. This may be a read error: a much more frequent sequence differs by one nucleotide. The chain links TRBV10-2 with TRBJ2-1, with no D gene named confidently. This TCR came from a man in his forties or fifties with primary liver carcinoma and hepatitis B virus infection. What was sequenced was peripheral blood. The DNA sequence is TGCGCCAGCAGTGAGTGGGCCTCGCGTAATGAGCAGTTCTTC. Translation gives CASSEWASRNEQFF.